The TCR beta chain described here comes from a study of identical twins. Healthy Caucasians supplied all donations. V dropped 5 bases and J dropped 2 bases, with 11 bases sitting between them. The germline gives CDR1 SGHTA, CDR2 FQGTGA. The CDR3 runs to 14 residues. This clonotype was observed at least ten times. The antigen is unknown. A universal primer site was created by template switching, with the cDNA bearing unique molecular identifiers. Each CDR3 protein gets one entry after TCRdb re-called the 5' RACE reads with MiXCR. This sample has approximately 690,000 distinct CDR3 sequences, with around 5.7% found just once. Whole-study results and caveats: Within beta out-of-frame sequences, the excess sharing observed between twins was weaker.

The rearrangement joins TRBV7-3 to TRBJ2-3; D may be TRBD1 (6 bases). This TCR was sampled from a young man in good health. Sequenced input: naive T cells sorted from blood. CDR3 DNA sequence: TGTGCCAGCAGCCCCGGACAGCTCACAGATACGCAGTATTTT. Its translation is CASSPGQLTDTQYF.